The clone carrying this T cell receptor beta chain appeared a single time. What it binds is unknown. The data belong to a study of human versus mouse CDR3 diversity and MHC coevolution. Whole-study results and caveats: By iCHAO1, human TCR beta clonotypes numbered some 1.5 million, the most. Mice had fewer CDR3 deletions and insertions than humans on average.

Here immunoSEQ multiplex PCR was the method, and the copy in TCRdb shows in-frame clones only, minus some. The data hold about 81,000 clones, with around 95% observed a single time. This CDR3 region has 16 residues. Trimming removed 5 bases from V and 7 bases from J; junction bases left unmatched: 10. Germline V gene lookup returns CDR1 SGHTA and CDR2 FQGNSA. The origin of this receptor is a person aged 30-69 years in good health. The chain links TRBV7-2 to TRBJ2-1, with 11 bases matching TRBD2. The specimen sequenced was naive CD4+ T cells from blood. Noted subset: CD45RO-negative CD62L-positive naive CD4 T cells. CDR3 sequence (DNA): TGTGCCAGCAGCCTTCAAACTAGCGGGAGTTGGAATGAGCAGTTCTTC. It is translated as CASSLQTSGSWNEQFF.